The next 2 T cell receptor beta chains were all read from a single sample in a study of T cell responses to AZD1222 COVID-19 vaccine. Data came from immunoSEQ multiplex PCR; TCRdb stores just in-frame clones and leaves some out. The sample yields about 160,000 clones, roughly nine tenths seen once. The sequenced sample was peripheral blood, obtained on day 0 of AZD1222 vaccination. Receptor source: an adult in good health.

The V gene is TRBV10-3, the J gene TRBJ2-7; tentatively, D is TRBD1 (5 bases). Germline-derived CDR1 and CDR2 are ENHRY and SYGVKD. The CDR3 is made up of 13 amino acids. Deletions cut 8 bases from V and 0 bases from J, with 11 bases between. CDR3 bases: TGTGCCATCCTCAACGACAGCTCCTACGAGCAGTACGTC. Translation gives CAILNDSSYEQYV.

This clone occurred once. V usage is TRBV28 and J usage is TRBJ1-1, with a weak D call TRBD1 (6 bases). Germline V gene sequence: CDR1 MDHEN, CDR2 SYDVKM. With 8 bases removed from V and 3 bases from J, the gap between germline ends came to 13 bases. This CDR3 region has 13 residues. The CDR3 is CASRVDRYTEAFF. In DNA form, the CDR3 reads TGTGCCAGCCGCGTGGACAGATACACTGAAGCTTTCTTT.